Presented here are 2 T cell receptor beta chains from one specimen sequenced in a study of T cell responses to AZD1222 COVID-19 vaccine. Assay used: immunoSEQ multiplex PCR; TCRdb lists only in-frame clones, some missing. The data contain approximately 190,000 clones, around 93% of them singletons. Source: peripheral blood, taken 28 days after the second AZD1222 dose. The source is an adult who received the AZD1222 COVID-19 vaccine.

The chain uses TRBV19 and TRBJ2-1; the match to TRBD2 covers 7 bases. V shed 1 base, J shed 6 bases, and the junction held 9 bases outside the gene matches. Germline V lookup: CDR1 LNHDA, CDR2 SQIVND (reference sequence). This CDR3 comprises 16 residues. This CDR3 is CASSIGRGGGPNEQFF. The CDR3 bases are TGTGCCAGTAGTATAGGACGGGGCGGGGGACCCAATGAGCAGTTCTTC.

The chain uses TRBV6-2 or TRBV6-3 and TRBJ1-1; possible D gene TRBD1, 6 bases. Germline V gene sequence: CDR1 MNHEY, CDR2 SVGEGT. V shed 5 bases and J shed 5 bases, with 15 bases lying between them. This CDR3 comprises 14 residues. DNA for the CDR3: TGTGCCAGCAGTAGAACCAGGGGTAATACTGAAGCTTTCTTT. Translated, it gives CASSRTRGNTEAFF.